These 26 T cell receptor beta chains were all obtained from the same sample, sequenced in a study of T cells expressing NK-cell markers. TCRdb reprocessed the 5' RACE reads, with one entry per CDR3 protein and no DNA. Recorded here are about 550,000 distinct CDR3 sequences; the top ten clones represent about 3.6%. Sequences were obtained from blood T cells: a sorted CD56 or NKG2C T cell subset, CD4+ or CD8+ T cells, or bulk PBMC T cells (not recorded which). The receptor set was obtained from a man aged 18 to 30 in good health.

This chain uses TRBV20-1 with TRBJ1-2. The CDR3 contains 14 residues. CDR1 and CDR2 from the germline V gene are DFQATT and SNEGSKA (reference sequence). The CDR3 reads CSARVGGLVYGYTF.

This sequence joins TRBV10-3 and TRBJ1-4; TCRdb gives TRBD1 as the D gene, but with no DNA this cannot be confirmed. The CDR3 extends over 17 amino acids. The germline CDR1 and CDR2 sequences are ENHRY and SYGVKD. The CDR3 reads CAISESTGTGTNEKLFF.

The rearrangement joins TRBV6-1 to TRBJ1-4; TCRdb names TRBD1, which stays unverified in the absence of DNA. Germline V gene sequence: CDR1 MNHNS, CDR2 SASEGT. The CDR3 has 17 residues. This chain's CDR3 is CASSDRRGSGTNEKLFF.

The chain joins TRBV20-1 to TRBJ2-1; the TRBD1 assignment by TCRdb is unverifiable without DNA. The CDR3 sequence is 14 residues long. Germline V gene lookup returns CDR1 DFQATT and CDR2 SNEGSKA (reference sequence). CDR3 loop: CSARFGAIYNEQFF.

This rearrangement joins TRBV12-3 or TRBV12-4 to TRBJ2-1; checking the TCRdb D call of TRBD2 is not possible without DNA. The CDR3 contains 16 residues. This chain's CDR3 is CASRLPGLAGVYEQFF.

This chain joins TRBV28 and TRBJ2-5; the TCRdb D gene call, TRBD2, has no DNA to confirm it. This CDR3 comprises 17 residues. Per the germline V gene, CDR1 is MDHEN and CDR2 is SYDVKM. CDR3 in amino acids: CASSLLGLAGVFETQYF.

J is TRBJ2-7 and V is TRBV5-6; the TRBD2 assignment by TCRdb is unverifiable without DNA. Looked up from germline, CDR1 is SGHDT and CDR2 is YYEEEE. The CDR3 is 14 residues long. The CDR3 here is CASSLAGGSPEQYF. Full variable domain (rest looked up from reference TRBV5-6 and TRBJ2-7): DAGVTQSPTHLIKTRGQQVTLRCSPKSGHDTVSWYQQALGQGPQFIFQYYEEEERQRGNFPDRFSGHQFPNYSSELNVNALLLGDSALYLCASSLAGGSPEQYFGPGTRLTVT.

The chain recombines TRBV6-2 or TRBV6-3 with TRBJ2-6. The CDR3 totals 16 residues. Germline V gene sequence: CDR1 MNHEY, CDR2 SVGEGT. CDR3 residues: CASSYPGLGGANVLTF.

This chain uses TRBV3-1 with TRBJ2-5; no DNA is available, so the TRBD2 call from TCRdb remains unchecked. The CDR3 sequence is 14 residues long. Germline V gene lookup returns CDR1 LGHDT and CDR2 YNNKEL (reference sequence). This chain's CDR3 is CASSPGLGGETQYF.

This chain uses TRBV12-3 or TRBV12-4 with TRBJ2-3; TCRdb's D call of TRBD1 is untestable without DNA. This CDR3 is 17 amino acids long. The chain's CDR3 is CASSSPLDREKADTQYF.

The chain recombines TRBV20-1 with TRBJ2-3; the TCRdb D gene call, TRBD1, has no DNA to confirm it. Germline loops: CDR1 DFQATT, CDR2 SNEGSKA (reference sequence). The CDR3 runs 16 residues. CDR3 protein: CSARDRGQGHTDTQYF.

The rearrangement uses TRBV3-1 and TRBJ1-1; TCRdb proposes TRBD1, but this gene call is untestable without DNA. Per germline, CDR1 LGHDT and CDR2 YNNKEL (reference sequence). The CDR3 contains 13 residues. CDR3 in amino acids: CASSQRGLAEAFF.

The V gene is TRBV29-1, the J gene TRBJ2-3; TCRdb returns TRBD2, unconfirmable since there is no DNA. The CDR3 loop spans 15 amino acids. Germline-derived CDR1 and CDR2 are SQVTM and ANQGSEA. The CDR3 reads CSVVPGTSSLGTQYF.

The genes are TRBV7-9 and TRBJ2-1. This CDR3 comprises 14 residues. From germline, CDR1 is SEHNR and CDR2 FQNEAQ (reference sequence). This chain's CDR3 is CASSLGKQSHEQFF.

This chain uses TRBV29-1 with TRBJ2-5; with no DNA, the TCRdb D assignment of TRBD1 cannot be verified. The CDR3 extends over 13 amino acids. From germline, CDR1 is SQVTM and CDR2 ANQGSEA. The CDR3 region is CSVSGAREETQYF.

The chain is built from TRBV5-1 and TRBJ2-2; as DNA is missing, the TRBD1 call by TCRdb cannot be tested. Germline V gene sequence: CDR1 SGHRS, CDR2 YFSETQ. CDR3 length: 17 residues. The CDR3 loop reads CASSLSGGPAETGELFF.

The chain joins TRBV20-1 to TRBJ1-1; TCRdb's assignment of TRBD1 cannot be checked, as there is no DNA. The CDR3 contains 13 residues. Germline V gene sequence: CDR1 DFQATT, CDR2 SNEGSKA (reference sequence). CDR3 in amino acids: CSAGGTVPTEAFF.

CDR3 sequence reads: CASSRVGAEETQYF. The chain combines TRBV12-3 or TRBV12-4 with TRBJ2-5; as DNA is missing, the TRBD1 call by TCRdb cannot be tested. This CDR3 has 14 amino acids.

The chain has TRBV12-3 or TRBV12-4 and TRBJ1-1. CDR3 length equals 15 residues. CDR3: CASSRGVGPSTEAFF.

The V gene is TRBV7-3, the J gene TRBJ2-2; TCRdb's D call of TRBD2 is untestable without DNA. This CDR3 is built from 14 residues. Germline V lookup: CDR1 SGHTA, CDR2 FQGTGA. This CDR3 is CASSHASASGELFF.

This chain joins TRBV6-5 and TRBJ2-1. Germline V lookup: CDR1 MNHEY, CDR2 SVGAGI. This CDR3 spans 12 amino acids. CDR3 protein: CASSYGYNEQFF.

The chain employs TRBV3-1 and TRBJ2-1; TCRdb indicates TRBD1, and absent DNA this call remains unverified. The CDR3 contains 15 residues. Germline V CDR1 and CDR2: LGHDT, YNNKEL (reference sequence). The CDR3 sequence is CASSQGQTTYSEQFF.

The genes are TRBV27 and TRBJ2-2; TCRdb's D call, TRBD1, is unchecked because there is no DNA. The CDR3 runs 18 residues. In germline, CDR1 is MNHEY, CDR2 SMNVEV (reference sequence). The CDR3 loop is CASSPYRDRVLISGELFF.

V is TRBV29-1 and J is TRBJ1-2; no DNA is available, so the TRBD1 call from TCRdb remains unchecked. Germline V gives CDR1 SQVTM, CDR2 ANQGSEA. This CDR3 comprises 15 residues. The chain's CDR3 is CSVEVQDRKGYGYTF.

This chain's CDR3 is CASSQPGQGMETQYF. This chain links TRBV3-1 with TRBJ2-5; the D call from TCRdb, TRBD1, cannot be confirmed without DNA. The CDR3 contains 15 residues. From germline, CDR1 is LGHDT and CDR2 YNNKEL (reference sequence).

The chain recombines TRBV20-1 with TRBJ1-6. CDR3 length: 18 amino acids. In germline, CDR1 is DFQATT, CDR2 SNEGSKA (reference sequence). The CDR3 is CSARDRRAGSSYNSPLHF.